A single TCR beta chain is shown here with its context. Its antigen is still unknown. This specimen comes from a study of beta chain features in type 1 diabetes. Overall study results and limits: Resolution of whether HLA type affects TCRB rearrangement was not achieved here. There was a moderate but significant shortening of TCRB CDR3s in all four CD4+ subsets of Type 1 diabetes patients.

As every portion of the isolated RNA was reverse transcribed, the sequencing read expressed TCRB transcripts. Repertoires were generated with immunoSEQ multiplex PCR, while TCRdb's copy carries only in-frame clones and drops some. The table has roughly 47,000 clones, approximately 43% seen once; the top ten hold about 0.13%. The germline V gene has CDR1 MNHEY and CDR2 SVGAGI. The junction had 1 base not matched to a gene; V was cut back by 5 bases and J by 0 bases. The CDR3 is 15 amino acids. Sequenced: stem cell memory CD4+ T cells from blood. This chain connects TRBV6-5 to TRBJ2-5; TRBD1 matches at 12 bases. The clonotype comes from a man under 40 with type 1 diabetes. The CDR3 DNA reads as TGTGCCAGCAGTCGGGACAGGGGGCACCAAGAGACCCAGTACTTC. Protein sequence: CASSRDRGHQETQYF.